Listed here are 15 T cell receptor beta chains from one sample, sequenced in a study of T cells in Graves' hyperthyroidism and ophthalmopathy. RNA transcripts provided the source from which TCR beta CDR3 regions were amplified. The HTBI primer set drove a first-round RT-PCR of the TCR CDR3. TCRdb re-derived calls from the multiplex PCR reads in MiXCR, one entry per CDR3 protein. The sample holds some 440,000 distinct CDR3 sequences, approximately 14% seen once. The sequencing input was blood. These receptors were collected from a woman aged 18-29 years with Graves' hyperthyroidism.

The chain employs TRBV30 and TRBJ1-5; 7 nucleotides match TRBD1. Germline CDR1 GTSNPN, CDR2 SVGIG (reference sequence). Trimming removed 0 bases from V and 7 bases from J; junction bases left unmatched: 6. CDR3 size: 14 residues. In DNA, the CDR3 is TGTGCCTGGAGTGTCCCAGGGGGGAAACAGCCCCAGCATTTT. Its translation is CAWSVPGGKQPQHF.

This clonotype was seen many times. Germline and junction disagree at one end, which may indicate a read error. The chain employs TRBV3-1 and TRBJ1-1, with 10 bases matching TRBD1. The CDR3 totals 16 residues. Germline V gene data show CDR1 as LGHDT and CDR2 as YNNKEL (reference sequence). The CDR3 is CASSQGQGAMKTEAFF. The CDR3 bases are TGTGCCAGCAGCCAAGGACAGGGGGCTATGAAGACTGAAGCTTTCTTT.

This clonotype was seen a handful of times. The chain links TRBV3-1 to TRBJ2-5, with 14 bases lining up with TRBD2. V lost 4 bases, J lost 4 bases, and 8 bases stayed unmatched. This CDR3 has 17 residues. Germline V gene data show CDR1 as LGHDT and CDR2 as YNNKEL (reference sequence). This chain's CDR3 is CASSLTSGGAILETQYF. DNA for the CDR3: TGTGCCAGCAGCCTGACTAGCGGGGGGGCCATTTTAGAGACCCAGTACTTC.

J is TRBJ2-1 and V is TRBV7-9, with 7 bases lining up with TRBD2. V dropped 6 bases and J dropped 0; count of bases not matched to a gene: 5. Germline-derived CDR1 and CDR2 are SEHNR and FQNEAQ (reference sequence). The CDR3 spans 15 residues. The CDR3 region has the DNA TGTGCCAGCAGAACTAGCGCGGGCTCCTACAATGAGCAGTTCTTC. Protein: CASRTSAGSYNEQFF.

This clonotype was seen ten or more times. This chain uses TRBV19 with TRBJ1-1; D is ambiguous. Trimming cost V 3 bases and J 5 bases, with 10 bases left between them. There are 13 residues in the CDR3. CDR1 LNHDA and CDR2 SQIVND come from the germline V gene (reference sequence). The CDR3 loop is CASSMTAGTEAFF. CDR3 sequence (DNA): TGTGCCAGTAGTATGACGGCGGGGACTGAAGCTTTCTTT. The variable domain in full, completed from reference TRBV19 and TRBJ1-1, reads DGGITQSPKYLFRKEGQNVTLSCEQNLNHDAMYWYRQDPGQGLRLIYYSQIVNDFQKGDIAEGYSVSREKKESFPLTVTSAQKNPTAFYLCASSMTAGTEAFFGQGTRLTVV.

This clonotype was seen many times. The chain is built from TRBV6-6 and TRBJ1-6, with TRBD1 matching over 8 bases. Germline trimming cut 0 bases from V and 11 bases from J; bases unmatched to any gene: 9. CDR1 MNHNY and CDR2 SVGAGI come from the germline V gene (reference sequence). This CDR3 contains 16 residues. The CDR3 DNA sequence: TGTGCCAGCAGTTACTCTTCAGGGGGCCCATTGACACCCCTCCACTTT. It is translated as CASSYSSGGPLTPLHF.

The chain is built from TRBV7-9 and TRBJ2-4, with D uncertain. The CDR3 is 14 residues long. In germline, CDR1 is SEHNR, CDR2 FQNEAQ (reference sequence). V lost 8 bases, J lost 1 base, and 12 bases lay in between. In DNA, the CDR3 is TGTGCCAGCTCAGCCCTTTCCGCCAAAAACATTCAGTACTTC. It codes for CASSALSAKNIQYF. The full variable domain, rest sourced from reference TRBV7-9 and TRBJ2-4, is DTGVSQNPRHKITKRGQNVTFRCDPISEHNRLYWYRQTLGQGPEFLTYFQNEAQLEKSRLLSDRFSAERPKGSFSTLEIQRTEQGDSAMYLCASSALSAKNIQYFGAGTRLSVL.

Ten or more counts support this clonotype. The chain carries TRBV28 and TRBJ1-4; the match to TRBD1 covers 9 bases. CDR1 and CDR2 from the germline V gene are MDHEN and SYDVKM. J lost 7 bases, V lost 5 bases, and 11 bases had no gene match. This CDR3 region has 16 residues. CDR3 in DNA: TGTGCCAGCAGTCCAGCTTCCGGGACAGGGAGTGAAAAACTGTTTTTT. Translated: CASSPASGTGSEKLFF.

The genes are TRBV5-1 and TRBJ1-4; D not certain. The germline CDR1 and CDR2 sequences are SGHRS and YFSETQ. The CDR3 sequence is 14 residues long. Trimming cost V 4 bases and J 4 bases, with 11 bases left between them. The CDR3 DNA sequence: TGCGCCAGCAGCATAGGACTCATTAATGAAAAACTGTTTTTT. It is translated as CASSIGLINEKLFF.

In this sample, this clonotype turned up many times. The chain joins TRBV2 to TRBJ2-1, with D perhaps given as TRBD1 or TRBD2 (5 bases each). With 6 bases removed from V and 4 bases from J, the gap between germline ends came to 13 bases. Germline values: CDR1 SNHLY, CDR2 FYNNEI. This CDR3 has 14 amino acids. As DNA, the CDR3 is TGTGCCAGCAGGCCGGGACCACTGTACAATGAGCAGTTCTTC. Translation: CASRPGPLYNEQFF.

The chain combines TRBV15 with TRBJ1-6; D unresolved. The CDR3 sequence is 15 residues long. The germline gives CDR1 LNHNV, CDR2 YYDKDF (reference sequence). Trimming removed 3 bases from V and 6 bases from J, with 12 bases in between. DNA of the CDR3: TGTGCCACCAGCAGGGCCTTTGGGATTAATTCACCCCTCCACTTT. It specifies CATSRAFGINSPLHF.

This clonotype appeared many times. The chain joins TRBV18 to TRBJ1-3; 7 bases match TRBD1. The CDR3 spans 17 residues. The germline CDR1 and CDR2 sequences are KGHSH and LQKENI. J was trimmed by 2 bases and V by 2 bases; bases with no gene match: 9. CDR3 amino acids: CASSPFVGQDAGNTIYF. The DNA for the CDR3 is TGTGCCAGCTCACCATTCGTCGGACAGGACGCTGGAAACACCATATATTTT.

Note on this clonotype: Since a much larger clone is just one base distant, this may be a read error. The genes are TRBV7-9 and TRBJ1-2; D is unresolved. The V and J ends lost 8 bases and 4 bases respectively, with 8 bases between them. The CDR3 spans 11 residues. In germline, CDR1 is SEHNR, CDR2 FQNEAQ (reference sequence). CDR3 bases: TGTGCCAGCGCGGGAGGCTATGGCTACACCTTC. It codes for CASAGGYGYTF.

Notes on this clonotype: A much larger clone differs from this one at a single base, so this may be a read error. The genes are TRBV19 and TRBJ2-5, with TRBD1 matching 10 bases. The length of the CDR3 is 13 residues. The V gene's germline CDR1 is LNHDA and CDR2 SQIVND (reference sequence). Unmatched junction bases numbered 5, after V lost 9 bases and J lost 4 bases. CDR3 nucleotides: TGTGCCAGCGGGGACAGGGGAGGAGAGACCCAGTACTTC. It is translated as CASGDRGGETQYF.

This clonotype was recorded many times. V gene TRBV13 combines with J gene TRBJ2-7; 9 bases fit TRBD2. The germline CDR1 and CDR2 sequences are PRHDT and FYEKMQ (reference sequence). The CDR3 spans 15 residues. J gave up 6 bases and V 1 base, and 7 bases lay outside the gene matches. The CDR3 DNA follows: TGTGCCAGCAGCTTAGACGGCGGGAGGGCCTTCGAGCAGTACTTC. It encodes CASSLDGGRAFEQYF.